The present T cell receptor (beta chain) was sequenced within a study of neoadjuvant anti-PD-1 for oral cavity cancer. Profiled with immunoSEQ multiplex PCR; TCRdb holds only in-frame clones, not every one. The sample consists of around 81,000 clones, under 85% of them appearing once. This CDR3 contains 14 residues. Unmatched junction bases numbered 7, after V lost 6 bases and J lost 5 bases. CDR1 is MNHNS and CDR2 is SASEGT in the germline V gene. The sequenced sample was PBMCs, obtained before nivolumab (anti-PD-1) treatment. The TCR originated in a person aged 40 to 85 with oral cavity squamous cell carcinoma. V gene TRBV6-1 combines with J gene TRBJ2-7, with TRBD2 matching over 10 bases. CDR3 in amino acids: CASRVAGGPNEQYF. CDR3 nucleotides: TGTGCCAGCAGAGTAGCGGGAGGTCCCAACGAGCAGTACTTC.